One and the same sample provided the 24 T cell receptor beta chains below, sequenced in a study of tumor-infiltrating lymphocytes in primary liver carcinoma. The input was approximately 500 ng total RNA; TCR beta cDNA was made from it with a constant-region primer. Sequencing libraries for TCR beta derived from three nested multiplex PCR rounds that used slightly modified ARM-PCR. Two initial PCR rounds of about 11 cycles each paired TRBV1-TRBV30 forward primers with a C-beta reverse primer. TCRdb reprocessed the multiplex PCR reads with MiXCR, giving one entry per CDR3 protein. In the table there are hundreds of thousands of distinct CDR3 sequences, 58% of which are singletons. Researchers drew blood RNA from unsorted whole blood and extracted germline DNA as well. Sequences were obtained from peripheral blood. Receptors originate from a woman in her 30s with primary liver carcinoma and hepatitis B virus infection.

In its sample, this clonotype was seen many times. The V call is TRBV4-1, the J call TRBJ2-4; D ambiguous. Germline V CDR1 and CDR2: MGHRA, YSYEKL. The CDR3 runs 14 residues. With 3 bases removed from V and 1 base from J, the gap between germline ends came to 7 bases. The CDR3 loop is CASSHPRAKNIQYF. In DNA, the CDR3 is TGCGCCAGCAGCCATCCCAGGGCCAAAAACATTCAGTACTTC.

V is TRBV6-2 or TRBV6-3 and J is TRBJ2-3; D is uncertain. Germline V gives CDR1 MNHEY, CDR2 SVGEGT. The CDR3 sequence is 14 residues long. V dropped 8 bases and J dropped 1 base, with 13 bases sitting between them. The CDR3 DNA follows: TGTGCCAGCTGTCGGAATAGGGGCACAGATACGCAGTATTTT. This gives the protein CASCRNRGTDTQYF.

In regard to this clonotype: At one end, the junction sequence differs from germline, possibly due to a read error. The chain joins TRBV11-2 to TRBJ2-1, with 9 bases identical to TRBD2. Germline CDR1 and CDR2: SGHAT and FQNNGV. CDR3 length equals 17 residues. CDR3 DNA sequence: TGTGCCAGAAGCTTAGGGGACTGGCGGGAGGGCCGGAGTGAGCAGTTCTTC. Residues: CARSLGDWREGRSEQFF.

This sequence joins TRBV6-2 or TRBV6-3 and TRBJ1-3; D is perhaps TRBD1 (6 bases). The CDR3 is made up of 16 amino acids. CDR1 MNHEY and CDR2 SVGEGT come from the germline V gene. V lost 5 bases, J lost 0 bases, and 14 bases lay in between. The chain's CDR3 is CASSRPGQLSGNTIYF. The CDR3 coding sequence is TGTGCCAGCAGTCGCCCGGGACAACTCTCTGGAAACACCATATATTTT.

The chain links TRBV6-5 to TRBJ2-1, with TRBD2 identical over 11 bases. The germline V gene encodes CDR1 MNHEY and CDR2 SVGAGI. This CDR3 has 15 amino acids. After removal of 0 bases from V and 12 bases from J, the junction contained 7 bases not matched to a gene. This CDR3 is CASSYSGTSGRGQFF. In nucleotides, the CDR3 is TGTGCCAGCAGTTACTCCGGGACTAGCGGACGTGGGCAGTTCTTC.

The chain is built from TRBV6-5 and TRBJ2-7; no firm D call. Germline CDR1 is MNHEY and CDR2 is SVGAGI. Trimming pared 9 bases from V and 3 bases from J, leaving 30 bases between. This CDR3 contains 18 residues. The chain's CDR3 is CARNKSQRSHDSYYEQYF. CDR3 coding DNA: TGTGCCAGGAATAAAAGTCAAAGGTCTCATGACTCTTACTACGAGCAGTACTTC.

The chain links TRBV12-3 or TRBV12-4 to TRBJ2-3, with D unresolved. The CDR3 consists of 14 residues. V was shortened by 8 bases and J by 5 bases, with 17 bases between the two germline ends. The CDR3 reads CASSNGGQVDTQYF. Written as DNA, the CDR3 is TGTGCCAGCTCTAACGGCGGTCAGGTAGATACGCAGTATTTT.

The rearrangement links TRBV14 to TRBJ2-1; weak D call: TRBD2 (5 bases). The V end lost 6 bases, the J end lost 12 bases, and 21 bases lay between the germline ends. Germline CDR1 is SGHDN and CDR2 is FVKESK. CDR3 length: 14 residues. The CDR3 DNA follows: TGTGCCAGCAGGACGGCTTGCGGGTTTCGGGTGCAGTTCTTC. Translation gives CASRTACGFRVQFF.

The CDR3 here is CASSQFLQDGYTF. CDR3 bases: TGCGCCAGCAGCCAATTCCTACAGGACGGCTACACCTTC. The chain is built from TRBV4-1 and TRBJ1-2; D perhaps matches TRBD1 (5 bases). Germline lookup yields CDR1 MGHRA and CDR2 YSYEKL. Between the trimmed V and J ends, which lost 2 bases and 8 bases, there was a span of 12 bases. The CDR3 is 13 residues long.

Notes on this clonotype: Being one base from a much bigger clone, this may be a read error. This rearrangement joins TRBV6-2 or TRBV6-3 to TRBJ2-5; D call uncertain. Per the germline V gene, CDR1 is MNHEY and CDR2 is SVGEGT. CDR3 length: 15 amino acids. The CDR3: CAISTLLKNQETQYF. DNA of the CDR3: TGTGCCATCAGTACCCTTTTGAAAAACCAAGAGACCCAGTACTTC.

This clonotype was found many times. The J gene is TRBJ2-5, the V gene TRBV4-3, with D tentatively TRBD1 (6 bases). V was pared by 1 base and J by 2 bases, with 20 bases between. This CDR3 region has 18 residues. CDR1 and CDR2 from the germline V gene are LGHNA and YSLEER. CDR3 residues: CASSQGFVGGDSQETQYF. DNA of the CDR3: TGCGCCAGCAGCCAAGGCTTTGTAGGGGGAGATTCACAAGAGACCCAGTACTTC.

CDR3 sequence (DNA): TGTGCCAGCAGTTACTCGTGGACTAGCGGGTTCACCGGGGAGCTGTTTTTT. It is translated as CASSYSWTSGFTGELFF. V is TRBV6-6 and J is TRBJ2-2; TRBD2 agrees at 11 bases. V shed 0 bases and J 4 bases; nucleotides not matched to a gene: 4. The CDR3 has 17 residues. Germline CDR1 reads MNHNY; CDR2 reads SVGAGI (reference sequence).

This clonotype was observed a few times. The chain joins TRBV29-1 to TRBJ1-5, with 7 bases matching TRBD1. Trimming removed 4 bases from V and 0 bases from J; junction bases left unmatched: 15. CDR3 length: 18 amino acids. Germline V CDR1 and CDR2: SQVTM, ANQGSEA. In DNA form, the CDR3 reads TGCAGCGTTGGTCGGGTCCAGGGGGACACTATTAGCAATCAGCCCCAGCATTTT. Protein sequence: CSVGRVQGDTISNQPQHF. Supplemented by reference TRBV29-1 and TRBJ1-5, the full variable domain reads SAVISQKPSRDICQRGTSLTIQCQVDSQVTMMFWYRQQPGQSLTLIATANQGSEATYESGFVIDKFPISRPNLTFSTLTVSNMSPEDSSIYLCSVGRVQGDTISNQPQHFGDGTRLSIL.

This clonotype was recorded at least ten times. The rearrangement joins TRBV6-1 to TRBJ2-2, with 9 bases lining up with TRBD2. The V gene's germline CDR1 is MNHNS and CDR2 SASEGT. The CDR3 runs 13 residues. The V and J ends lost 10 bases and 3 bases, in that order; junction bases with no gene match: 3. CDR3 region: CATRGRDTGELFF. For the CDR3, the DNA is TGTGCCACCCGCGGGAGGGACACCGGGGAGCTGTTTTTT.

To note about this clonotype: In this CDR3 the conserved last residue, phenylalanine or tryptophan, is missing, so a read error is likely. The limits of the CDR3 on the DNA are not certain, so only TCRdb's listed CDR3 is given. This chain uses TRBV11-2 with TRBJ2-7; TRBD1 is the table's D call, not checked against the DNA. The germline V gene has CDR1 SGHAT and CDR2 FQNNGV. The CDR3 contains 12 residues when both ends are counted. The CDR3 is CASSSPGGRTYI.

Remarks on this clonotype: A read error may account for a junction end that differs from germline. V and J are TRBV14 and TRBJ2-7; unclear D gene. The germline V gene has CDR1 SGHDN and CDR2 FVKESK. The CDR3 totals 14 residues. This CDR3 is CAISQDGLHYEQYF. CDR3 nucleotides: TGTGCCATCAGCCAAGACGGGCTGCACTACGAGCAGTACTTC.

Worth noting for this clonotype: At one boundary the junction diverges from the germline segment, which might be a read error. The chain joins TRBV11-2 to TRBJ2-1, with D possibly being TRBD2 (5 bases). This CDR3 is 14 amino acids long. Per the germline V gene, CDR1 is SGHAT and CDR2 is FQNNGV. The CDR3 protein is CASRWEQNGNVQFF. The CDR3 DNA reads TGTGCCAGCAGATGGGAGCAAAATGGCAATGTGCAGTTCTTC.

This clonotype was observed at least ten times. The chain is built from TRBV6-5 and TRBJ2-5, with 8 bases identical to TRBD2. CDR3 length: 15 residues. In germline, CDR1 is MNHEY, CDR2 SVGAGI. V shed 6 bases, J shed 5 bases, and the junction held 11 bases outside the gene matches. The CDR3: CASRKTSVSIETQYF. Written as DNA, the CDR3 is TGTGCCAGCAGAAAGACTAGCGTCAGCATCGAGACCCAGTACTTC.

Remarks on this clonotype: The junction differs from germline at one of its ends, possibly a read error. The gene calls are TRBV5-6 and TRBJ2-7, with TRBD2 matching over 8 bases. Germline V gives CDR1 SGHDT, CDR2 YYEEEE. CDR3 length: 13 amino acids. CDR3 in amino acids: CASILAAGVAQYF. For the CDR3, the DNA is TGTGCTAGCATCTTGGCAGCGGGAGTAGCGCAGTACTTC.

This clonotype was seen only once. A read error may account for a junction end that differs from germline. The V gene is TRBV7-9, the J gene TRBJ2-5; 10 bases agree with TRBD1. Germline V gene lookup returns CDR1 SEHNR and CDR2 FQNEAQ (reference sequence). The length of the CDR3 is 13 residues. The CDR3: CDSSKTGGETQYF. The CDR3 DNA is TGTGACAGCAGCAAGACAGGGGGCGAGACCCAGTACTTC.

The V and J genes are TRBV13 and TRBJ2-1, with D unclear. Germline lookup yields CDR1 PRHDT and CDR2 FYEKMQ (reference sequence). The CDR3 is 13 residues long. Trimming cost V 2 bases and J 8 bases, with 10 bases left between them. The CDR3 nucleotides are TGTGCCAGCAGCTTATTGCGGAACGATGAGCAGTTCTTC. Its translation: CASSLLRNDEQFF.

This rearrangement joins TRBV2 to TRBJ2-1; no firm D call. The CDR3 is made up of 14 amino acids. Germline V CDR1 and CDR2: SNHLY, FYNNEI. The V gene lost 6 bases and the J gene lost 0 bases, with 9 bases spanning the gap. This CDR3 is CASSDMSSYNEQFF. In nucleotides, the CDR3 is TGTGCCAGCAGCGACATGAGCTCCTACAATGAGCAGTTCTTC.

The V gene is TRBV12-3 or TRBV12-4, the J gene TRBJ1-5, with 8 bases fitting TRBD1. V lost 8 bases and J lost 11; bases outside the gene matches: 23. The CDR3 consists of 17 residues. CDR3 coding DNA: TGTGCCAGCTTCCCCGGGACAGGTCCCTTTCAGTTGCAGGCCCAGCATTTT. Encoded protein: CASFPGTGPFQLQAQHF.

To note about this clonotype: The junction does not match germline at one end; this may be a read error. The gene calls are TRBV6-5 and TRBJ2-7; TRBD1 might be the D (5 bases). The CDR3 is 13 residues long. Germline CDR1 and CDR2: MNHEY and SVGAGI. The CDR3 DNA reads TGTACCAGCAGTCGAGACAGAACCTACGAGCAGTACTTC. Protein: CTSSRDRTYEQYF.